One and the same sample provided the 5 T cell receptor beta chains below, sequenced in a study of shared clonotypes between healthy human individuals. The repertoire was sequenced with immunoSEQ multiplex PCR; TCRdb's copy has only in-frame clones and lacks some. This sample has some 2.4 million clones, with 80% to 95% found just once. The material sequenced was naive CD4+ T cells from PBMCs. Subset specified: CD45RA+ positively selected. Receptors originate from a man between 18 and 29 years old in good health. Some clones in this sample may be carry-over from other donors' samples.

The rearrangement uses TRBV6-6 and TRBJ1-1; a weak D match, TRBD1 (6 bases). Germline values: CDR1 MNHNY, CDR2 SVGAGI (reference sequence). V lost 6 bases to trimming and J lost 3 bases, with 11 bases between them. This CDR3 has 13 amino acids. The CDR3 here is CASSKGGDTEAFF. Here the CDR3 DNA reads TGTGCCAGCAGCAAAGGGGGGGACACTGAAGCTTTCTTT.

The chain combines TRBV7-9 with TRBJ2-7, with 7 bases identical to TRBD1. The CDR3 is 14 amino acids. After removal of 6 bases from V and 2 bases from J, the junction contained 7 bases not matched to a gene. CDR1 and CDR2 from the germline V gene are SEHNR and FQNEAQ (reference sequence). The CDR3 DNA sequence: TGTGCCAGCAGTAATGACAGGGTCCCCTACGAGCAGTACTTC. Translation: CASSNDRVPYEQYF.

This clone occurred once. The CDR3 loop reads CASLGRSGYTF. As DNA, the CDR3 is TGTGCCAGCCTAGGAAGGAGCGGCTACACCTTC. The V and J genes are TRBV7-9 and TRBJ1-2; D is ambiguous. The CDR3 totals 11 residues. The V end was cut by 8 bases, the J end by 8 bases, with 12 bases between. CDR1 and CDR2 from the germline V gene are SEHNR and FQNEAQ (reference sequence).

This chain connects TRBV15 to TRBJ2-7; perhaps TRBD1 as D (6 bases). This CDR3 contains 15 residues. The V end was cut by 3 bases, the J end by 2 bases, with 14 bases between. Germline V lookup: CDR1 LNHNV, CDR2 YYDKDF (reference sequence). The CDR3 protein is CATSREQGSPYEQYF. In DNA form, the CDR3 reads TGTGCCACCAGCAGGGAACAGGGATCCCCCTACGAGCAGTACTTC.

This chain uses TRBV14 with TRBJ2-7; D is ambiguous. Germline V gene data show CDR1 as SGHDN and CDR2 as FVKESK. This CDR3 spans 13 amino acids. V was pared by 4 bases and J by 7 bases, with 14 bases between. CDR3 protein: CASSRWGMGEQYF. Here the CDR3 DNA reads TGTGCCAGCAGCCGGTGGGGAATGGGGGAGCAGTACTTC.